This TCR beta chain emerged from a study of blood T cell repertoires in COVID-19. The CDR3 covers 14 residues. V dropped 2 bases and J dropped 7 bases, with 11 bases sitting between them. CDR1 is LGHDT and CDR2 is YNNKEL in the germline V gene (reference sequence). Assay used: immunoSEQ multiplex PCR; TCRdb lists only in-frame clones, some missing. Among some 290,000 clones listed, nearly 90% were seen once. The genes are TRBV3-1 (or the pseudogene TRBV3-2) and TRBJ2-2, with no clear D. The specimen sequenced was peripheral blood. The TCR comes from a woman aged 40 to 49 with COVID-19, enrolled during active disease. The CDR3 DNA is TGTGCCAGCAGCCAACGAGGTACTGGCGGGGAGCTGTTTTTT. Residues: CASSQRGTGGELFF.